Below, 11 T cell receptor beta chains from the same sample are listed, as sequenced in a study of T cell responses to AZD1222 COVID-19 vaccine. Clones were read by immunoSEQ multiplex PCR, and TCRdb kept only the in-frame ones, dropping some. The sample gives some 120,000 clones, roughly 90% of which show up once; roughly 11% is in the top ten. Sequencing was performed on peripheral blood, taken on day 0 of MenACWY control vaccination. All receptors come from an adult in good health.

This chain uses TRBV11-2 with TRBJ2-3, with D unclear. Germline V gene sequence: CDR1 SGHAT, CDR2 FQNNGV. Deletions cut 2 bases from V and 4 bases from J, with 13 bases between. CDR3 length equals 15 residues. The CDR3 DNA reads TGTGCCAGCAGCTTAAATCGGAACGGGCCAGATACGCAGTATTTT. Protein product: CASSLNRNGPDTQYF. Looking up the rest from reference TRBV11-2 and TRBJ2-3 gives the full variable domain: EAGVAQSPRYKIIEKRQSVAFWCNPISGHATLYWYQQILGQGPKLLIQFQNNGVVDDSQLPKDRFSAERLKGVDSTLKIQPAKLEDSAVYLCASSLNRNGPDTQYFGPGTRLTVL.

This chain joins TRBV11-3 and TRBJ1-1; D unclear. Trimming pared 3 bases from V and 6 bases from J, leaving 8 bases between. Germline V lookup: CDR1 SGHNT, CDR2 YENEEA. This CDR3 has 12 residues. For the CDR3, the DNA is TGTGCCAGCAGCTTGTCGGAATCTGAAGCTTTCTTT. The encoded protein is CASSLSESEAFF.

The chain has TRBV23-1 and TRBJ2-4, with TRBD1 matching over 7 bases. TRBV23-1 falls under the ORF class, with uncertain function. Trimming at V came to 6 bases and at J to 8 bases, leaving 4 bases not matched to a gene. The CDR3 sequence is 12 residues long. CDR3 sequence (DNA): TGCGCCAGCAGGAACAGGGGTCACATTCAGTACTTC. Translated, it gives CASRNRGHIQYF.

The V gene is TRBV12-3 or TRBV12-4, the J gene TRBJ1-1; maybe TRBD1 (6 bases). The CDR3 sequence is 13 residues long. Trimming shortened V by 5 bases and J by 7 bases, and 14 bases separated the two germline ends. Written as DNA, the CDR3 is TGTGCCAGCAGTCGGAGTGAGGGGGTTGAAGCTTTCTTT. Translated, it gives CASSRSEGVEAFF.

V usage is TRBV24-1 and J usage is TRBJ2-5; TRBD1 agrees at 10 bases. The germline V gene encodes CDR1 KGHDR and CDR2 SFDVKD. The CDR3 loop spans 13 amino acids. The V gene end was trimmed by 9 bases and the J gene end by 1 base; junction bases not matched to a gene: 1. Here the CDR3 DNA reads TGTGCCACCCGACAGGGGGCCCAAGAGACCCAGTACTTC. It encodes CATRQGAQETQYF.

The V call is TRBV19, the J call TRBJ2-3; 10 bases fit TRBD2. This CDR3 is built from 16 residues. J lost 5 bases, V lost 3 bases, and 8 bases had no gene match. CDR1 is LNHDA, CDR2 SQIVND, per germline (reference sequence). CDR3 nucleotides: TGTGCCAGTAGTATCCCGAGCGGGAGGGATAGAGATACGCAGTATTTT. It codes for CASSIPSGRDRDTQYF.

The chain uses TRBV5-1 and TRBJ1-3; D is uncertain. Trimming took off 0 bases at V and 0 bases at J, with 7 bases between the two ends. The germline CDR1 and CDR2 sequences are SGHRS and YFSETQ. The length of the CDR3 is 15 residues. This CDR3 is CASSLDAFSGNTIYF. CDR3 sequence (DNA): TGCGCCAGCAGCTTGGATGCCTTCTCTGGAAACACCATATATTTT.

The DNA of the CDR3 is TGTGCCAGCAGCGATAGCTTAAGCTCCTACAATGAGCAGTTCTTC. Translation: CASSDSLSSYNEQFF. The V and J genes are TRBV7-9 and TRBJ2-1; D gene unclear. Germline V lookup: CDR1 SEHNR, CDR2 FQNEAQ (reference sequence). The ends were cut back, 5 bases at V and 0 bases at J, with 11 bases in the middle. This CDR3 is 15 amino acids long.

This sequence joins TRBV5-5 and TRBJ1-2; 7 nucleotides agree with TRBD1. The length of the CDR3 is 15 residues. Germline trimming cut 4 bases from V and 4 bases from J; bases unmatched to any gene: 10. Germline CDR1 and CDR2: SGHKS and YYEKEE (reference sequence). The CDR3 reads CASSPPDRASYGYTF. The CDR3 DNA follows: TGTGCCAGCAGCCCGCCCGACAGGGCCTCCTATGGCTACACCTTC.

This clone occurred a few times. The J gene is TRBJ1-5, the V gene TRBV19; the D gene is possibly TRBD1 (6 bases). There are 15 residues in the CDR3. Germline lookup yields CDR1 LNHDA and CDR2 SQIVND (reference sequence). The V end was cut by 6 bases, the J end by 6 bases, with 18 bases between. CDR3 protein: CASSRSGVAVQPQHF. CDR3 DNA sequence: TGTGCCAGTAGCCGATCAGGGGTAGCGGTTCAGCCCCAGCATTTT.

Only one count was recorded for this clone. The CDR3 nucleotides are TGTGCCAGCAGTTTTGAGGGGAATCAGCCCCAGCATTTT. This gives the protein CASSFEGNQPQHF. The J gene is TRBJ1-5, the V gene TRBV27; TRBD1 is a possible D gene (5 bases). The V end was cut by 3 bases, the J end by 4 bases, with 7 bases between. In germline, CDR1 is MNHEY, CDR2 SMNVEV (reference sequence). The CDR3 runs 13 residues.